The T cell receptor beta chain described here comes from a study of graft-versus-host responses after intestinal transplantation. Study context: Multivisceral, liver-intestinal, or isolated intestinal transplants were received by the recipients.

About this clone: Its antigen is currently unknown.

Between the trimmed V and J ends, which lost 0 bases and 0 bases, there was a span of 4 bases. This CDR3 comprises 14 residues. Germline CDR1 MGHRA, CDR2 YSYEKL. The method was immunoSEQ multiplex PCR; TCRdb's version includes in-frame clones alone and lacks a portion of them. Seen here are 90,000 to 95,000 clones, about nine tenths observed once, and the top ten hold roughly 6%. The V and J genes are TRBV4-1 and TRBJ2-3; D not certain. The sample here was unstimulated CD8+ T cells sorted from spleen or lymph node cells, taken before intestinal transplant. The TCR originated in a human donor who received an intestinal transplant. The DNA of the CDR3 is TGCGCCAGCAGCCAAGAGTATAGCACAGATACGCAGTATTTT. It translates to CASSQEYSTDTQYF.